A single sample gave rise to the 32 T cell receptor beta chains below, sequenced in a study of blood T cell repertoires in COVID-19. Produced via immunoSEQ multiplex PCR; TCRdb's table is partial and in-frame only. The sample consists of fewer than 150,000 clones, around 86% of them appearing once. Sequencing was done on a sample of peripheral blood. Every receptor here comes from a human donor in a cohort sampled during active COVID-19.

Here the CDR3 DNA reads TGTGCCAGCAGCTTAGCGCAGGGCGGGGGGCCTTCCTACAATGAGCAGTTCTTC. It encodes CASSLAQGGGPSYNEQFF. V and J are TRBV7-8 and TRBJ2-1, with 8 bases identical to TRBD2. The CDR3 length is 18 residues. Germline V CDR1 and CDR2: SGHVS, FQNEAQ. Trimming took 0 bases from V and 1 from J; bases not matched to a gene: 8.

This rearrangement joins TRBV7-3 to TRBJ2-1; 12 bases line up with TRBD2. The J segment lost 7 bases and the V segment lost 5 bases, leaving 9 bases of the junction unmatched. This CDR3 spans 16 amino acids. Germline assignment: CDR1 SGHTA and CDR2 FQGTGA. The CDR3 DNA is TGTGCCAGCAGCCCGTCCCTAGCGGGAGGGCCAAATGAGCAGTTCTTC. This codes for CASSPSLAGGPNEQFF.

The V call is TRBV10-3, the J call TRBJ2-7; D call uncertain. The CDR3 covers 13 residues. Germline CDR1 and CDR2: ENHRY and SYGVKD. Between the trimmed V and J ends, which lost 0 bases and 6 bases, there was a span of 9 bases. The CDR3 DNA is TGTGCCATCAGTGAGTCGAGTTCATTCGAGCAGTACTTC. Translating it yields CAISESSSFEQYF.

This clone has a single count. The chain carries TRBV7-2 and TRBJ1-2; 11 nucleotides line up with TRBD1. Per the germline V gene, CDR1 is SGHTA and CDR2 is FQGNSA. V shed 4 bases and J 6 bases; nucleotides not matched to a gene: 7. The CDR3 length is 15 residues. This chain's CDR3 is CASSSWDRGYDGYTF. CDR3 nucleotides: TGTGCCAGCAGCTCATGGGACAGGGGGTATGATGGCTACACCTTC.

The rearrangement links TRBV10-3 to TRBJ2-1, with D perhaps TRBD2 (5 bases). Germline V gene sequence: CDR1 ENHRY, CDR2 SYGVKD. The CDR3 sequence is 12 residues long. Trimming removed 8 bases from V and 0 bases from J, with 5 bases in between. CDR3: CAIGSSYNEQFF. CDR3 coding DNA: TGTGCCATCGGGAGCTCCTACAATGAGCAGTTCTTC.

This clone was detected only once. J is TRBJ2-7 and V is TRBV5-4; the D gene is possibly TRBD2 (6 bases). The germline CDR1 and CDR2 sequences are SGHNT and YYREEE (reference sequence). V shed 0 bases and J shed 2 bases, with 12 bases lying between them. This CDR3 contains 15 residues. The DNA for the CDR3 is TGTGCCAGCAGCTTGGCCGTTTCTAGCGCCTACGAGCAGTACTTC. This codes for CASSLAVSSAYEQYF.

This chain links TRBV4-1 with TRBJ1-5; D gene uncertain. This CDR3 spans 16 amino acids. With 1 base removed from V and 1 base from J, the gap between germline ends came to 11 bases. Per germline, CDR1 MGHRA and CDR2 YSYEKL. In DNA form, the CDR3 reads TGCGCCAGCAGCCAAGGGATAGACACAAGCAATCAGCCCCAGCATTTT. Its translation is CASSQGIDTSNQPQHF.

J is TRBJ2-1 and V is TRBV5-1, with 7 positions matching TRBD2. Per germline, CDR1 SGHRS and CDR2 YFSETQ. This CDR3 comprises 14 residues. The trim removed 0 bases at V and 10 bases at J, leaving 7 bases unmatched. The CDR3 protein is CASSLVASGSEQFF. CDR3 sequence (DNA): TGCGCCAGCAGCTTGGTAGCTAGCGGTTCAGAGCAGTTCTTC.

The chain recombines TRBV27 with TRBJ2-1, with a possible D match to TRBD2 (5 bases). This CDR3 comprises 17 residues. Deletions cut 3 bases from V and 0 bases from J, with 15 bases between. Germline V gene data show CDR1 as MNHEY and CDR2 as SMNVEV (reference sequence). The CDR3 coding sequence is TGTGCCAGCAGTTTGGTGGTGTCAACTAGCTCCTACAATGAGCAGTTCTTC. It codes for CASSLVVSTSSYNEQFF.

The table lists this clone with a count of one. The rearrangement joins TRBV5-1 to TRBJ1-1; D gene uncertain. Looked up from germline, CDR1 is SGHRS and CDR2 is YFSETQ. Trimming stripped 1 base from V and 0 bases from J, with 4 bases between. This CDR3 is 13 amino acids long. CDR3 region: CASSLFLNTEAFF. CDR3 DNA sequence: TGCGCCAGCAGCTTGTTCTTGAACACTGAAGCTTTCTTT.

The chain employs TRBV19 and TRBJ2-7, with 8 positions matching TRBD2. Germline assignment: CDR1 LNHDA and CDR2 SQIVND (reference sequence). The V and J ends lost 7 bases and 5 bases, in that order; junction bases with no gene match: 10. This CDR3 has 14 residues. CDR3 amino acids: CASTLLAEFHEQYF. Written as DNA, the CDR3 is TGTGCCAGTACCCTACTAGCGGAATTCCACGAGCAGTACTTC.

This rearrangement joins TRBV3-1 (or the pseudogene TRBV3-2) to TRBJ2-3, with TRBD2 as a possible D gene (5 bases). V was shortened by 0 bases and J by 1 base, with 11 bases between the two germline ends. The CDR3 consists of 16 residues. Germline V gene data show CDR1 as LGHDT and CDR2 as YNNKEL (reference sequence). This CDR3 is CASSQDLSGRTDTQYF. The CDR3 DNA is TGTGCCAGCAGCCAAGATTTAAGCGGACGCACAGATACGCAGTATTTT.

This chain links TRBV6-1 with TRBJ2-3; 14 positions agree with TRBD2. The CDR3 runs to 18 residues. Germline V CDR1 and CDR2: MNHNS, SASEGT. V dropped 0 bases and J dropped 1; count of bases not matched to a gene: 3. This chain's CDR3 is CASSEAGGLAGGTDTQYF. Written as DNA, the CDR3 is TGTGCCAGCAGTGAAGCTGGGGGACTAGCGGGGGGCACAGATACGCAGTATTTT.

V usage is TRBV30 and J usage is TRBJ1-4, with TRBD1 identical over 10 bases. This CDR3 region has 14 residues. J was trimmed by 8 bases and V by 3 bases; bases with no gene match: 6. Germline V gene sequence: CDR1 GTSNPN, CDR2 SVGIG (reference sequence). The CDR3 protein is CAWRGQGIGEKLFF. CDR3 DNA sequence: TGTGCCTGGAGGGGACAGGGGATCGGAGAAAAACTGTTTTTT.

V gene TRBV11-2 combines with J gene TRBJ2-1; a weak D match, TRBD1 (6 bases). Germline CDR1 SGHAT, CDR2 FQNNGV. V lost 0 bases and J 3 bases, leaving 12 bases between the germline ends. This CDR3 has 16 amino acids. CDR3 residues: CASSLDRQGNYNEQFF. DNA of the CDR3: TGTGCCAGCAGCTTAGATAGGCAGGGGAACTACAATGAGCAGTTCTTC.

The chain links TRBV27 to TRBJ1-6; 9 positions match TRBD1. The V gene's germline CDR1 is MNHEY and CDR2 SMNVEV (reference sequence). The CDR3 covers 16 residues. Trimming cost V 7 bases and J 1 base; bases outside gene matches: 5. The chain's CDR3 is CASTLQGASYNSPLHF. Written as DNA, the CDR3 is TGTGCCAGCACGTTACAGGGGGCGTCCTATAATTCACCCCTCCACTTT.

CDR3 coding DNA: TGTGCCAGCTCGGTGGACAGGGAACAGCAGTACTTC. This gives the protein CASSVDREQQYF. The J gene is TRBJ2-7, the V gene TRBV18; 8 nucleotides match TRBD1. The CDR3 covers 12 residues. The germline V gene encodes CDR1 KGHSH and CDR2 LQKENI. V trimming: 6 bases; J trimming: 8 bases; junction bases outside the gene matches: 6.

The CDR3 nucleotides are TGTGCCTGGAGTGCCTCTCATCAGTCTGGGGCCAACGTCCTGACTTTC. Translated, it gives CAWSASHQSGANVLTF. This chain joins TRBV30 and TRBJ2-6; D is uncertain. Trimming left V 1 base short and J 1 base short, with 11 bases between. This CDR3 has 16 amino acids. The V gene's germline CDR1 is GTSNPN and CDR2 SVGIG (reference sequence). Looking up the rest from reference TRBV30 and TRBJ2-6 gives the full variable domain: SQTIHQWPATLVQPVGSPLSLECTVEGTSNPNLYWYRQAAGRGLQLLFYSVGIGQISSEVPQNLSASRPQDRQFILSSKKLLLSDSGFYLCAWSASHQSGANVLTFGAGSRLTVL.

The V gene is TRBV7-3, the J gene TRBJ2-3; the D is unclear. V lost 4 bases to trimming and J lost 6 bases, with 14 bases between them. Germline values: CDR1 SGHTA, CDR2 FQGTGA. CDR3 length: 14 amino acids. For the CDR3, the DNA is TGTGCCAGCAGCTCCCAACTATCCGGGGATACGCAGTATTTT. Its translation is CASSSQLSGDTQYF.

The sample holds one count of this clone. The chain uses TRBV18 and TRBJ2-2, with TRBD2 matching 14 bases. CDR1 is KGHSH and CDR2 is LQKENI in the germline V gene. CDR3 length equals 16 residues. Unmatched junction bases numbered 3, after V lost 2 bases and J lost 7 bases. CDR3 in amino acids: CASSPGTSGRGGELFF. CDR3 DNA: TGTGCCAGCTCACCAGGGACTAGCGGGAGAGGCGGGGAGCTGTTTTTT.

The chain carries TRBV7-9 and TRBJ1-3, with TRBD1 as a possible D gene (5 bases). Germline loops: CDR1 SEHNR, CDR2 FQNEAQ (reference sequence). Trimming stripped 5 bases from V and 4 bases from J, with 12 bases between. The CDR3 is 14 residues long. The CDR3 region has the DNA TGTGCCAGCAGCGCCTCAGGGAAGGGAAACACCATATATTTT. Translated, it gives CASSASGKGNTIYF.

The chain couples TRBV25-1 to TRBJ2-2; TRBD2 aligns across 11 bases. Germline V lookup: CDR1 MGHDK, CDR2 SYGVNS. The CDR3 is 16 amino acids. With V trimmed by 4 bases and J by 3 bases, 4 bases remained unmatched. The CDR3 loop reads CASSALAGGDTGELFF. The CDR3 nucleotides read TGTGCCAGCAGTGCTTTAGCGGGGGGGGACACCGGGGAGCTGTTTTTT.

The V and J genes are TRBV10-1 and TRBJ2-7; 8 bases line up with TRBD1. The CDR3 runs to 15 residues. V lost 2 bases to trimming and J lost 0 bases; unmatched junction nucleotides: 3. The V gene's germline CDR1 is WNHNN and CDR2 SYGVQD (reference sequence). CDR3 amino acids: CASSEGTGPSYEQYF. The CDR3 nucleotides are TGCGCCAGCAGTGAGGGGACAGGACCCTCCTACGAGCAGTACTTC.

The chain carries TRBV7-3 and TRBJ2-1, with 7 bases matching TRBD1. V was pared by 6 bases and J by 6 bases, with 5 bases of the junction left unmatched. The germline V gene has CDR1 SGHTA and CDR2 FQGTGA. The CDR3 contains 13 residues. Here the CDR3 reads CASRKGASNEQFF. CDR3 nucleotides: TGTGCCAGCAGGAAGGGGGCGTCCAATGAGCAGTTCTTC. Full variable domain (outside the CDR3, taken from reference TRBV7-3 and TRBJ2-1): GAGVSQTPSNKVTEKGKYVELRCDPISGHTALYWYRQSLGQGPEFLIYFQGTGAADDSGLPNDRFFAVRPEGSVSTLKIQRTERGDSAVYLCASRKGASNEQFFGPGTRLTVL.

The chain employs TRBV6-5 and TRBJ1-1, with D possibly TRBD1 on 6 matching bases. Trimming pared 6 bases from V and 0 bases from J, leaving 11 bases between. CDR3 length: 14 amino acids. From germline, CDR1 is MNHEY and CDR2 SVGAGI. CDR3 bases: TGTGCCAGCAGAACGACAGGATTGAACACTGAAGCTTTCTTT. Translating gives CASRTTGLNTEAFF.

This sequence joins TRBV30 and TRBJ1-5; 11 bases match TRBD1. This CDR3 has 14 amino acids. From germline, CDR1 is GTSNPN and CDR2 SVGIG (reference sequence). V was pared by 3 bases and J by 7 bases, with 5 bases of the junction left unmatched. DNA of the CDR3: TGTGCCTGGAGGGGGACAGGGGGAGAACAGCCCCAGCATTTT. This translates into CAWRGTGGEQPQHF.

The chain recombines TRBV7-3 with TRBJ2-1; the D is unclear. Trimming removed 0 bases from V and 5 bases from J, with 11 bases in between. Germline-derived CDR1 and CDR2 are SGHTA and FQGTGA. The CDR3 is 15 amino acids. CDR3 residues: CASSLTAVKDNEQFF. The CDR3 nucleotides are TGTGCCAGCAGCTTAACGGCGGTTAAGGACAATGAGCAGTTCTTC.

The V gene is TRBV9, the J gene TRBJ2-7, with D possibly matching TRBD1 (5 bases). Germline assignment: CDR1 SGDLS and CDR2 YYNGEE. The CDR3 covers 15 residues. Trimming removed 0 bases at V and 5 bases at J, with 15 bases between. This CDR3 is CASSVEGSRAHEQYF. In DNA, the CDR3 is TGTGCCAGCAGCGTAGAGGGGTCCAGGGCCCACGAGCAGTACTTC.

Written as DNA, the CDR3 is TGTGCCAGCAGGGGACCGGGACAGGGGAATTCACCCCTCCACTTT. Protein sequence: CASRGPGQGNSPLHF. The V and J genes are TRBV2 and TRBJ1-6, with 10 positions matching TRBD1. Germline V gives CDR1 SNHLY, CDR2 FYNNEI. This CDR3 has 15 amino acids. J gave up 7 bases and V 6 bases, and 6 bases lay outside the gene matches.

In nucleotides, the CDR3 is TGTGCCAGCAGTGACGCGTGGGGCGGGGGGGCTAATGAGCAGTTCTTC. The encoded protein is CASSDAWGGGANEQFF. The rearrangement links TRBV2 to TRBJ2-1; 9 bases line up with TRBD2. The CDR3 contains 16 residues. The germline V gene has CDR1 SNHLY and CDR2 FYNNEI. V lost 3 bases to trimming and J lost 7 bases; unmatched junction nucleotides: 10. Filled out from reference TRBV2 and TRBJ2-1, the complete variable domain reads EPEVTQTPSHQVTQMGQEVILRCVPISNHLYFYWYRQILGQKVEFLVSFYNNEISEKSEIFDDQFSVERPDGSNFTLKIRSTKLEDSAMYFCASSDAWGGGANEQFFGPGTRLTVL.

Remarks on this clone: The DNA is left out, because the CDR3 cannot be placed on it with certainty; the CDR3 is given as TCRdb lists it. The chain couples TRBV5-1 to TRBJ2-1; the table assigns TRBD2, which was not confirmed against the DNA. The CDR3 extends over 15 residues, inclusive of both ends. Germline V lookup: CDR1 SGHRS, CDR2 YFSETQ. CDR3 amino acids: CASSTSSSSYNEQFF.

CDR3: CASRRNSDQQETQYF. The DNA for the CDR3 is TGTGCCAGCAGGAGGAACTCCGACCAACAAGAGACCCAGTACTTC. The chain uses TRBV2 and TRBJ2-5; D gene uncertain. V was cut by 6 bases and J by 2 bases, with 16 bases left in between. This CDR3 has 15 residues. Germline assignment: CDR1 SNHLY and CDR2 FYNNEI.